Below, 27 T cell receptor beta chains from the same sample are listed, as sequenced in a study of human T cells and chemical hapten exposure. Time point indicated: patch test 1, 2 weeks after DPC sensitization. The treatment: therapeutic diphenylcyclopropenone sensitization with weekly scalp DPC. A single record per CDR3 protein comes from TCRdb applying MiXCR to the RACE reads. This repertoire shows approximately 350,000 distinct CDR3 sequences, around 6.9% found once; its top ten account for 8.4%. The source material was whole blood, sampled in connection with sensitization to the hapten diphenylcyclopropenone (DPC). The receptor set was obtained from a woman between 18 and 30 years old with alopecia areata. Some clones in this sample may be carry-over from other donors' samples.

The rearrangement uses TRBV29-1 and TRBJ1-1; 7 nucleotides align to TRBD1. Germline V gene data show CDR1 as SQVTM and CDR2 as ANQGSEA. V gave up 6 bases and J gave up 0 bases; unmatched junction bases: 13. CDR3 length: 16 residues. The CDR3 DNA reads as TGCAGCGTCCCGAAGGGGGCGGCTTTGCTGAACACTGAAGCTTTCTTT. Translated, it gives CSVPKGAALLNTEAFF. The full variable domain, rest sourced from reference TRBV29-1 and TRBJ1-1, is SAVISQKPSRDICQRGTSLTIQCQVDSQVTMMFWYRQQPGQSLTLIATANQGSEATYESGFVIDKFPISRPNLTFSTLTVSNMSPEDSSIYLCSVPKGAALLNTEAFFGQGTRLTVV.

This sequence joins TRBV5-4 and TRBJ1-2; D may be TRBD1 (6 bases). Per the germline V gene, CDR1 is SGHNT and CDR2 is YYREEE (reference sequence). The length of the CDR3 is 14 residues. Trimming left V 4 bases short and J 1 base short, with 11 bases between. The CDR3 coding sequence is TGTGCCAGCAGCGCGGTACAGGGTAACTATGGCTACACCTTC. Its protein is CASSAVQGNYGYTF.

This clonotype has a handful of counts. The chain recombines TRBV23-1 with TRBJ2-3; 8 nucleotides match TRBD1. TRBV23-1 is known as an ORF, though its function is uncertain. V shed 4 bases, J shed 1 base, and the junction held 13 bases outside the gene matches. The CDR3 sequence is 18 residues long. The CDR3 reads CASSRSRRGLCGTDTQYF. CDR3 coding DNA: TGCGCCAGCAGTCGGTCACGCAGGGGGCTATGTGGCACAGATACGCAGTATTTT.

This chain uses TRBV4-1 with TRBJ2-3; TRBD2 agrees at 9 bases. Germline CDR1 MGHRA, CDR2 YSYEKL. CDR3 size: 16 residues. V was clipped by 8 bases and J by 2 bases; unmatched bases: 11. CDR3 region: CASGETSGVATDTQYF. CDR3 coding DNA: TGCGCCAGCGGCGAGACTAGCGGAGTTGCCACAGATACGCAGTATTTT.

Only a few counts were recorded for this clonotype. This chain uses TRBV4-3 with TRBJ1-1, with D unresolved. The CDR3 runs 14 residues. Germline assignment: CDR1 LGHNA and CDR2 YSLEER. Trimming left V 0 bases short and J 3 bases short, with 8 bases between. In DNA, the CDR3 is TGCGCCAGCAGCCAAGATTTCGGGGACACTGAAGCTTTCTTT. It codes for CASSQDFGDTEAFF.

This clonotype was picked up a small number of times. This chain connects TRBV5-5 to TRBJ2-5; D remains unclear. Trimming took 2 bases from V and 1 from J, leaving 9 bases between them. CDR1 and CDR2 (germline): SGHKS, YYEKEE (reference sequence). The CDR3 contains 14 residues. In DNA form, the CDR3 reads TGTGCCAGCAGCTTTAACGTGGGCCAAGAGACCCAGTACTTC. Residues: CASSFNVGQETQYF.

This sequence joins TRBV28 and TRBJ2-6, with D hard to call. Germline CDR1 MDHEN, CDR2 SYDVKM. CDR3 length: 16 amino acids. Trimming left V 7 bases short and J 1 base short, with 14 bases between. CDR3 loop: CASNAVPQSGANVLTF. CDR3 nucleotide sequence: TGTGCCAGCAATGCGGTCCCCCAATCTGGGGCCAACGTCCTGACTTTC.

The rearrangement joins TRBV4-2 to TRBJ2-3; D perhaps matches TRBD2 (6 bases). CDR3 length: 19 amino acids. Germline V gene lookup returns CDR1 LGHNA and CDR2 YNFKEQ. Trimming stripped 0 bases from V and 0 bases from J, with 19 bases between. The CDR3 protein is CASSQDEGGSSPSTDTQYF. In nucleotides, the CDR3 is TGTGCCAGCAGCCAAGATGAGGGAGGTAGCTCCCCGAGCACAGATACGCAGTATTTT.

This clonotype showed up many times. The chain combines TRBV6-5 with TRBJ2-5; 8 bases fit TRBD1. This CDR3 contains 15 residues. Germline CDR1 is MNHEY and CDR2 is SVGAGI. V shed 4 bases, J shed 2 bases, and the junction held 6 bases outside the gene matches. The CDR3 reads CASSWETGEQETQYF. DNA of the CDR3: TGTGCCAGCAGTTGGGAGACAGGGGAACAAGAGACCCAGTACTTC.

The rearrangement uses TRBV5-5 and TRBJ1-2; no reliable D call. The CDR3 has 14 residues. CDR1 SGHKS and CDR2 YYEKEE come from the germline V gene (reference sequence). V dropped 0 bases and J dropped 6 bases, with 12 bases sitting between them. CDR3 nucleotide sequence: TGTGCCAGCAGCTTGGTAGCGGGGTTCGATGGCTACACCTTC. Translation gives CASSLVAGFDGYTF.

Ten or more counts support this clonotype. This CDR3 is CASSGQGINTEAFF. The CDR3 region has the DNA TGTGCCAGCAGTGGACAGGGGATAAACACTGAAGCTTTCTTT. The rearrangement links TRBV25-1 to TRBJ1-1, with 8 bases aligning to TRBD1. Trimming took 4 bases from V and 2 from J; bases not matched to a gene: 3. Germline CDR1 reads MGHDK; CDR2 reads SYGVNS. The CDR3 has 14 residues.

The chain has TRBV4-3 and TRBJ2-6; tentatively, D is TRBD2 (5 bases). Trimming pared 0 bases from V and 0 bases from J, leaving 15 bases between. Germline CDR1 and CDR2: LGHNA and YSLEER. CDR3 length equals 19 residues. This CDR3 reads CASSQDIGGYGSGANVLTF. For the CDR3, the DNA is TGCGCCAGCAGCCAAGATATAGGAGGCTATGGCTCTGGGGCCAACGTCCTGACTTTC.

In its sample, this clonotype was seen many times. CDR3 amino acids: CASSRRGGTDTQYF. CDR3 DNA: TGTGCCAGCAGTCGTCGGGGGGGCACAGATACGCAGTATTTT. The chain is built from TRBV28 and TRBJ2-3; 7 nucleotides match TRBD2. Germline V gene sequence: CDR1 MDHEN, CDR2 SYDVKM. This CDR3 is 14 amino acids long. With 5 bases clipped from V and 1 base from J, the junction kept 3 bases outside the gene matches.

This clonotype has a handful of counts. The chain recombines TRBV24-1 with TRBJ2-3, with no clear D. Germline values: CDR1 KGHDR, CDR2 SFDVKD. Trimming removed 4 bases from V and 4 bases from J, with 5 bases in between. The length of the CDR3 is 12 residues. The CDR3 sequence: CATSDPADTQYF. For the CDR3, the DNA is TGTGCCACCAGTGACCCTGCAGATACGCAGTATTTT.

This clonotype has a count of ten or more. The chain carries TRBV13 and TRBJ1-1; no definite D call. Trimming took 2 bases from V and 0 from J, leaving 10 bases between them. Germline lookup yields CDR1 PRHDT and CDR2 FYEKMQ (reference sequence). The CDR3 totals 15 residues. Written as DNA, the CDR3 is TGTGCCAGCAGCTTAAGCCAATGGCTGAACACTGAAGCTTTCTTT. This gives the protein CASSLSQWLNTEAFF.

This clonotype was detected only a few times. J is TRBJ2-1 and V is TRBV6-6; D unresolved. The CDR3 contains 15 residues. The V and J ends lost 7 bases and 2 bases respectively, with 15 bases between them. Germline assignment: CDR1 MNHNY and CDR2 SVGAGI (reference sequence). Written as DNA, the CDR3 is TGTGCCAGCACCCCATATAAGGACGCCTACAATGAGCAGTTCTTC. Translation gives CASTPYKDAYNEQFF.

This clonotype was seen ten or more times. The chain employs TRBV12-3 or TRBV12-4 and TRBJ2-1, with D possibly matching TRBD2 (5 bases). V was shortened by 7 bases and J by 0 bases, with 16 bases between the two germline ends. The CDR3 sequence is 16 residues long. The CDR3 reads CASTPMGSGSYNEQFF. The CDR3 DNA follows: TGTGCCAGCACCCCCATGGGGAGCGGCTCCTACAATGAGCAGTTCTTC.

This clonotype was observed at least ten times. The chain recombines TRBV2 with TRBJ2-5, with TRBD2 matching over 11 bases. The CDR3 loop spans 16 amino acids. Germline V CDR1 and CDR2: SNHLY, FYNNEI. V was pared by 5 bases and J by 5 bases, with 10 bases of the junction left unmatched. The CDR3 sequence is CASSPNSGGALETQYF. The DNA for the CDR3 is TGTGCCAGCAGTCCAAATAGCGGGGGGGCTTTGGAGACCCAGTACTTC. Drawing the rest from reference TRBV2 and TRBJ2-5, the complete variable domain is EPEVTQTPSHQVTQMGQEVILRCVPISNHLYFYWYRQILGQKVEFLVSFYNNEISEKSEIFDDQFSVERPDGSNFTLKIRSTKLEDSAMYFCASSPNSGGALETQYFGPGTRLLVL.

This clonotype was picked up many times. The chain joins TRBV14 to TRBJ1-2, with 10 nucleotides matching TRBD1. V was clipped by 4 bases and J by 5 bases; unmatched bases: 10. The CDR3 spans 16 residues. In germline, CDR1 is SGHDN, CDR2 FVKESK. The CDR3 bases are TGTGCCAGCAGCCCCTACCGGGACAGGGGTTTATATGGCTACACCTTC. Amino acid sequence: CASSPYRDRGLYGYTF.

This clonotype was seen at least ten times. V gene TRBV28 combines with J gene TRBJ2-6, with 7 positions matching TRBD2. Trimming cost V 2 bases and J 4 bases; bases outside gene matches: 8. The V gene's germline CDR1 is MDHEN and CDR2 SYDVKM. This CDR3 spans 17 amino acids. Here the CDR3 DNA reads TGTGCCAGCAGTTTAGGGACTACCTTTGGAGGGGCCAACGTCCTGACTTTC. The encoded protein is CASSLGTTFGGANVLTF.

This clonotype was observed a few times. The rearrangement uses TRBV20-1 and TRBJ2-7, with TRBD2 matching 8 bases. Germline CDR1 and CDR2: DFQATT and SNEGSKA (reference sequence). The CDR3 is 13 amino acids. V dropped 0 bases and J dropped 5; count of bases not matched to a gene: 3. CDR3 in DNA: TGCAGTGCTAGAGATGGGACTAGTCACGAGCAGTACTTC. As protein: CSARDGTSHEQYF.

This clonotype was counted at least ten times. V gene TRBV14 combines with J gene TRBJ2-2; D remains ambiguous. The length of the CDR3 is 17 residues. The germline CDR1 and CDR2 sequences are SGHDN and FVKESK. V lost 1 base, J lost 1 base, and 13 bases lay in between. CDR3 in amino acids: CASSQVLRTVNTGELFF. In DNA, the CDR3 is TGTGCCAGCAGCCAAGTTTTAAGGACGGTGAACACCGGGGAGCTGTTTTTT.

The chain couples TRBV18 to TRBJ1-3; D not certain. Deletions cut 3 bases from V and 3 bases from J, with 15 bases between. Germline V gene data show CDR1 as KGHSH and CDR2 as LQKENI. The CDR3 is made up of 16 amino acids. The CDR3 DNA follows: TGTGCCAGCTCACCTACTCGGGCGTTCGGTGGAAACACCATATATTTT. It yields the protein CASSPTRAFGGNTIYF.

V is TRBV6-2 or TRBV6-3 and J is TRBJ1-1; 7 bases match TRBD1. Trimming cost V 0 bases and J 4 bases; bases outside gene matches: 14. Germline assignment: CDR1 MNHEY and CDR2 SVGEGT. This CDR3 is built from 18 residues. CDR3 residues: CASSYSSLGGPVGTEAFF. In DNA, the CDR3 is TGTGCCAGCAGTTACTCCTCCTTAGGGGGCCCCGTTGGCACTGAAGCTTTCTTT.

This clonotype appeared a few times. This sequence joins TRBV29-1 and TRBJ1-5, with D perhaps TRBD1 (6 bases). The CDR3 runs 13 residues. Trimming shortened V by 6 bases and J by 3 bases, and 12 bases separated the two germline ends. The V gene's germline CDR1 is SQVTM and CDR2 ANQGSEA. The CDR3, as DNA: TGCAGCGTAAATACAGGGATCAATCAGCCCCAGCATTTT. Protein sequence: CSVNTGINQPQHF.

This clonotype was seen only a few times. The V call is TRBV5-1, the J call TRBJ1-1, with D unresolved. Trimming removed 3 bases at V and 0 bases at J, with 18 bases between. The CDR3 is made up of 17 amino acids. Per the germline V gene, CDR1 is SGHRS and CDR2 is YFSETQ. In nucleotides, the CDR3 is TGCGCCAGCAGCTACCCGCCGGGGTCCCCGATGAACACTGAAGCTTTCTTT. Amino acid sequence: CASSYPPGSPMNTEAFF.

CDR3 residues: CATSGSKGSEAFF. In nucleotides, the CDR3 is TGTGCCACCAGCGGTTCAAAGGGCTCTGAAGCTTTCTTT. The chain links TRBV15 to TRBJ1-1; D unclear. The CDR3 sequence is 13 residues long. Trimming stripped 5 bases from V and 6 bases from J, with 13 bases between. The germline V gene encodes CDR1 LNHNV and CDR2 YYDKDF (reference sequence).